A single sample is the source of the 9 T cell receptor beta chains below, sequenced in a study of T cells in Graves' hyperthyroidism and ophthalmopathy. TCR beta CDR3 sequences were amplified from RNA transcripts. The HTBI primer set served for first-round RT-PCR of the TCR CDR3. Each CDR3 protein is one row after TCRdb ran MiXCR on the multiplex PCR reads. The sample lists 560,000 or so distinct CDR3 sequences, just under 20% seen once, with 40% to 50% in the top ten. Sequencing was done on a sample of blood. Source of these receptors: a man in his forties or fifties with Graves' ophthalmopathy.

This clonotype was counted a few times. The CDR3 coding sequence is TGTGCCAGCAGGAACACAGGGGCCATTAGGGAGACCCAGTACTTC. It is translated as CASRNTGAIRETQYF. V usage is TRBV6-1 and J usage is TRBJ2-5, with 7 bases fitting TRBD1. Looked up from germline, CDR1 is MNHNS and CDR2 is SASEGT. This CDR3 region has 15 residues. V was clipped by 6 bases and J by 5 bases; unmatched bases: 12.

This clonotype came up a few times. This chain connects TRBV30 to TRBJ2-2; D could derive from TRBD1 or TRBD2 (5 bases each). Deletions cut 6 bases from V and 2 bases from J, with 16 bases between. This CDR3 is 15 amino acids long. Germline CDR1 GTSNPN, CDR2 SVGIG (reference sequence). This CDR3 reads CACENPGPNTGELFF. The CDR3 nucleotides are TGTGCCTGCGAAAACCCGGGACCAAACACCGGGGAGCTGTTTTTT.

In this sample, this clonotype turned up a few times. One end of the junction is discordant with germline, which a read error may explain. The rearrangement links TRBV18 to TRBJ2-6, with 10 bases identical to TRBD1. The germline V gene encodes CDR1 KGHSH and CDR2 LQKENI. The CDR3 runs to 11 residues. CDR3 amino acids: CASSQGQGIAF. CDR3 bases: TGTGCCAGCTCACAGGGACAGGGGATCGCTTTC.

This clonotype was counted a few times. The chain combines TRBV12-5 with TRBJ1-1, with D perhaps matching TRBD1 (5 bases). The length of the CDR3 is 20 residues. Deletions cut 7 bases from V and 0 bases from J, with 30 bases between. CDR1 and CDR2 (germline): LGHNT, FRNRAP. The CDR3 DNA follows: TGTGCTAGTGCCGCTGGGCGGGCCCGCCTCCGGGACGGATTGAACACTGAAGCTTTCTTT. This translates into CASAAGRARLRDGLNTEAFF. Using reference TRBV12-5 and TRBJ1-1 for the parts outside the CDR3, the full variable domain is DARVTQTPRHKVTEMGQEVTMRCQPILGHNTVFWYRQTMMQGLELLAYFRNRAPLDDSGMPKDRFSAEMPDATLATLKIQPSEPRDSAVYFCASAAGRARLRDGLNTEAFFGQGTRLTVV.

This clonotype occurred a few times. The V and J genes are TRBV6-1 and TRBJ2-1; 7 bases fit TRBD1. With V trimmed by 5 bases and J by 4 bases, 11 bases remained unmatched. The CDR3 covers 16 residues. Germline CDR1 is MNHNS and CDR2 is SASEGT. The CDR3 DNA follows: TGTGCCAGCAGTCTCCAACCAGGGGGAATGTACAATGAGCAGTTCTTC. It specifies CASSLQPGGMYNEQFF.

The chain links TRBV15 to TRBJ1-1; 7 bases map to TRBD1. V dropped 6 bases and J dropped 4; count of bases not matched to a gene: 5. The V gene's germline CDR1 is LNHNV and CDR2 YYDKDF (reference sequence). This CDR3 is 13 amino acids long. The CDR3 DNA follows: TGTGCCACCAGAACAGGGGATGGCACTGAAGCTTTCTTT. Translating it yields CATRTGDGTEAFF. The full variable domain, with the rest looked up from reference TRBV15 and TRBJ1-1, is DAMVIQNPRYQVTQFGKPVTLSCSQTLNHNVMYWYQQKSSQAPKLLFHYYDKDFNNEADTPDNFQSRRPNTSFCFLDIRSPGLGDTAMYLCATRTGDGTEAFFGQGTRLTVV.

The rearrangement uses TRBV7-9 and TRBJ2-7, with 11 bases lining up with TRBD1. This CDR3 is 15 amino acids long. V was pared by 0 bases and J by 5 bases, with 3 bases of the junction left unmatched. CDR1 is SEHNR, CDR2 FQNEAQ, per germline (reference sequence). CDR3 bases: TGTGCCAGCAGCTTAGCCGGGACAGGGGGGAACGAGCAGTACTTC. Protein: CASSLAGTGGNEQYF.

This chain uses TRBV28 with TRBJ2-1, with TRBD1 matching 9 bases. Germline V CDR1 and CDR2: MDHEN, SYDVKM. CDR3 length: 14 residues. After removal of 6 bases from V and 8 bases from J, the junction contained 8 bases not matched to a gene. CDR3: CASSRDRVLDEQFF. CDR3 in DNA: TGTGCCAGCAGCCGGGACAGGGTGCTCGATGAGCAGTTCTTC.

This clonotype was counted a few times. This chain links TRBV10-3 with TRBJ2-5; 12 bases are shared with TRBD2. The junction had 8 bases not matched to a gene; V was cut back by 10 bases and J by 2 bases. Germline CDR1 is ENHRY and CDR2 is SYGVKD. The CDR3 is 15 amino acids. This CDR3 is CATTTSGGRQETQYF. DNA of the CDR3: TGTGCCACCACGACTAGCGGGGGACGACAAGAGACCCAGTACTTC.